This is a list of T cell receptor beta chains from one sample in a study of T cell responses to AZD1222 COVID-19 vaccine. Sequencing used immunoSEQ multiplex PCR; TCRdb keeps in-frame clones, though not all of them. There are 180,000 or so clones in the sample; approximately 91% occur only once, and around 1.9% lies in the top ten. Sequencing used peripheral blood, obtained 28 days after the second AZD1222 dose. These receptors were taken from an adult who received the AZD1222 COVID-19 vaccine. CDR3s include the opening cysteine and the closing phenylalanine or tryptophan. The order of the fields is D gene, V gene, clone size, CDR3 protein. D genes are given only for firm matches. A clone size is listed for some rows: how often the clone was seen (once, few, many), or a class if it is expanded.

TRBD1 TRBV5-8 - CASSFPRGQTVVGELFF
- TRBV19 - CASRGNYGYGYTF
- TRBV14 - CASSHSNSPLHF
- TRBV6-5 - CASSYVWKGSTEAFF
- TRBV12-3/TRBV12-4 - CASTLGDTQYF
TRBD1 TRBV5-1 - CASSLGQGRTYEQYF
- TRBV4-2 - CASRAAGTNTGELFF
TRBD1 TRBV5-4 - CASSLTGGTGELFF
- TRBV24-1 once CATSTGPNTEAFF
- TRBV4-1 - CASSPPGESNQPQHF
- TRBV11-1 - CASSLAPSHQETQYF
- TRBV11-1 - CASSLATGGSTPYEQYF
- TRBV29-1 - CSVEGLSGRNTEAFF
- TRBV19 - CASSTAGPTEAFF
- TRBV5-1 many CASSIGRGDEKLFF
- TRBV21-1 - CASSKLYPFLGKDEHQPQHF
- TRBV6-5 - CASSGQSSNSPLHF